The 8 T cell receptor beta chains in this list originate from one sample, sequenced in a study of blood T cell repertoires in COVID-19 (TCRdb year 2020). Library preparation used the immunoSEQ multiplex PCR assay. TCRdb took this table from immuneACCESS and kept in-frame rearrangements with V and J called. Such tables lack part of the clones; where checked against another copy, unresolved V genes explain under half of the gap, and the rest is unexplained. Counted in this sample were some 200,000 clones; about 88% of them appeared once. Of the sample, 13% to 15% falls within the top ten clones. Sequencing was done on a sample of peripheral blood. These receptors all come from a man in his thirties or forties with active or convalescent COVID-19.

The chain recombines TRBV27 with TRBJ1-2; 7 nucleotides line up with TRBD1. Germline V gene sequence: CDR1 MNHEY, CDR2 SMNVEV (reference sequence). This CDR3 is 17 amino acids long. V was pared by 7 bases and J by 6 bases, with 20 bases of the junction left unmatched. The chain's CDR3 is CASNPSPHNRGADGYTF. The CDR3 DNA follows: TGTGCCAGCAACCCCTCCCCCCACAACAGGGGAGCTGATGGCTACACCTTC.

The rearrangement links TRBV7-8 to TRBJ2-3, with 7 bases that match TRBD2. The CDR3 length is 15 residues. V lost 5 bases to trimming and J lost 2 bases; unmatched junction nucleotides: 7. Per germline, CDR1 SGHVS and CDR2 FQNEAQ. DNA of the CDR3: TGTGCCAGCAGCCCGGGAGGACTTAACACAGATACGCAGTATTTT. Protein sequence: CASSPGGLNTDTQYF.

J is TRBJ2-7 and V is TRBV15; no firm D call. CDR3 size: 12 residues. V was trimmed by 4 bases and J by 6 bases, leaving 10 bases between them. Germline CDR1 is LNHNV and CDR2 is YYDKDF (reference sequence). For the CDR3, the DNA is TGTGCCACCAGCATTTTTGGGCCCGAGCAGTACTTC. Translation: CATSIFGPEQYF.

V gene TRBV4-1 combines with J gene TRBJ1-3; no firm D call. Germline CDR1 and CDR2: MGHRA and YSYEKL. V was cut by 0 bases and J by 4 bases, with 13 bases left in between. This CDR3 has 16 residues. The CDR3 is CASSQDGTGAGNTIYF. CDR3 bases: TGCGCCAGCAGCCAAGACGGTACCGGTGCCGGAAACACCATATATTTT.

The chain recombines TRBV2 with TRBJ2-1; perhaps TRBD2 as D (5 bases). V lost 8 bases and J 10 bases, leaving 18 bases between the germline ends. The CDR3 covers 13 residues. Per the germline V gene, CDR1 is SNHLY and CDR2 is FYNNEI. DNA of the CDR3: TGTGCCAGCGCATACGGACTGGTCGAAGAGCAGTTCTTC. Protein sequence: CASAYGLVEEQFF.

The chain carries TRBV27 and TRBJ1-1; D is undetermined. The germline gives CDR1 MNHEY, CDR2 SMNVEV (reference sequence). The CDR3 has 13 amino acids. V dropped 2 bases and J dropped 5 bases, with 9 bases sitting between them. CDR3 protein: CASSLTARTEAFF. The CDR3 bases are TGTGCCAGCAGTTTAACAGCTCGGACTGAAGCTTTCTTT.

The chain employs TRBV25-1 and TRBJ2-3, with D unclear. CDR1 and CDR2 from the germline V gene are MGHDK and SYGVNS. The CDR3 sequence is 15 residues long. V was clipped by 4 bases and J by 4 bases, with 15 bases between them. For the CDR3, the DNA is TGTGCCAGCAGTGGGCTCTCACAGCCGGCAGATACGCAGTATTTT. It codes for CASSGLSQPADTQYF. Combining the CDR3 with reference TRBV25-1 and TRBJ2-3 gives the whole variable domain EADIYQTPRYLVIGTGKKITLECSQTMGHDKMYWYQQDPGMELHLIHYSYGVNSTEKGDLSSESTVSRIRTEHFPLTLESARPSHTSQYLCASSGLSQPADTQYFGPGTRLTVL.

The chain has TRBV12-5 and TRBJ2-7; tentative D call: TRBD1 (5 bases). CDR3 length equals 14 residues. V lost 1 base to trimming and J lost 3 bases, with 10 bases between them. Germline assignment: CDR1 LGHNT and CDR2 FRNRAP. CDR3 DNA sequence: TGTGCTAGTGGTTTGGCATACAGGATCTACGAGCAGTACTTC. Amino acids: CASGLAYRIYEQYF.